This T cell receptor (beta chain) was sequenced during a study of PD-L1 blockade in urothelial cancer. In the study overall: Once treatment had started, blood was analyzed at 3 weeks (second dose) and again at 6 weeks.

This CDR3 is built from 15 residues. Germline lookup yields CDR1 SGHTA and CDR2 FQGNSA. Time point indicated: pretreatment peripheral blood. The method was immunoSEQ multiplex PCR; TCRdb's version includes in-frame clones alone and lacks a portion of them. The sample shows approximately 94,000 clones, around 86% of them seen only once. To note about this clone: Relative to the germline gene, one junction end is altered; a read error may explain this.

This sample comprised PBMCs, obtained around atezolizumab (anti-PD-L1) treatment. This receptor was obtained from a man aged 55 to 70 with urothelial cancer. V is TRBV7-2 and J is TRBJ2-3, with 9 bases aligning to TRBD2. This CDR3 reads CASSLAGTGRGTQYF. The CDR3 nucleotides read TGTGCCAGCAGCCTAGCGGGGACTGGGCGGGGCACGCAGTATTTT.